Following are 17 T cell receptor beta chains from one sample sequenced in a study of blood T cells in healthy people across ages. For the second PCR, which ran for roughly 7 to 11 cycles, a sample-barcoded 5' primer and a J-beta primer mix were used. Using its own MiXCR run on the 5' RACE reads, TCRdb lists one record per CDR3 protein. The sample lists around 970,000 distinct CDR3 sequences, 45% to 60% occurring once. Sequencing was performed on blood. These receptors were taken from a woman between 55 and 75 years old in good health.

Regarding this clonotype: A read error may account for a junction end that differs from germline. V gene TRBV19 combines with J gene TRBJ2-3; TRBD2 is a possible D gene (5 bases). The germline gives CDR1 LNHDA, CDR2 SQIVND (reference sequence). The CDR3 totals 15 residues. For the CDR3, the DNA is TGTGCCAGTAGTGTAGAGGGAAGATACACAGATACGCAGTATTTT. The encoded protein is CASSVEGRYTDTQYF.

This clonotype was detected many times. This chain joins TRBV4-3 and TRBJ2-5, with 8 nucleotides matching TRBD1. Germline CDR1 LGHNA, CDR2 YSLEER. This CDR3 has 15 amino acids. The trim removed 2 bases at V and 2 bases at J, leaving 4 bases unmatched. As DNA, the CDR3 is TGCGCCAGCAGCCAAAATACAGGGGGGCAAGAGACCCAGTACTTC. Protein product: CASSQNTGGQETQYF.

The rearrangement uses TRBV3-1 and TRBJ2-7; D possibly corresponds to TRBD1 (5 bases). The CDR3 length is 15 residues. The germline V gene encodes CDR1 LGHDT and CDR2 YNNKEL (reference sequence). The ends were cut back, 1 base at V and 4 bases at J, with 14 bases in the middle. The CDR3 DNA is TGTGCCAGCAGCCAAGCAGGGTCTCCCCTTTACGAGCAGTACTTC. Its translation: CASSQAGSPLYEQYF.

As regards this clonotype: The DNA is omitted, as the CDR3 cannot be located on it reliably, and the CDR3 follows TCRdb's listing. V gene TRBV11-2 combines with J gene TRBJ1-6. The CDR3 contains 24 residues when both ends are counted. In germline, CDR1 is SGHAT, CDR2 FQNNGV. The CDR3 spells CASSPELAGGGNEQFFGPGTPLHF.

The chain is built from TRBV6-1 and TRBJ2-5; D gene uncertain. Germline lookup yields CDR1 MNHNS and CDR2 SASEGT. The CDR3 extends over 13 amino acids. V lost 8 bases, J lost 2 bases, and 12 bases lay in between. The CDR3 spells CASQLLPQETQYF. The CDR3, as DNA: TGTGCCAGCCAACTCCTTCCACAAGAGACCCAGTACTTC.

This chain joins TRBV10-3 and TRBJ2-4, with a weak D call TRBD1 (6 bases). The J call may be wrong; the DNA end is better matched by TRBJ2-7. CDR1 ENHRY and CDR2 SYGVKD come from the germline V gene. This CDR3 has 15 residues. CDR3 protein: CAISIQGGTVSEQYF. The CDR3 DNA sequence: TGTGCCATCAGTATACAGGGTGGAACTGTTTCCGAGCAGTACTTC.

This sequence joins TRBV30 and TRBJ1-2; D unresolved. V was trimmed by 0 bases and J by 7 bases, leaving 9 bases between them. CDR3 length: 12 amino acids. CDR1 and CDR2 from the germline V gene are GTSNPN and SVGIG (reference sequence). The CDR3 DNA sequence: TGTGCCTGGAGTGTAGGGCCCGGTGGCTACACCTTC. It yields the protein CAWSVGPGGYTF.

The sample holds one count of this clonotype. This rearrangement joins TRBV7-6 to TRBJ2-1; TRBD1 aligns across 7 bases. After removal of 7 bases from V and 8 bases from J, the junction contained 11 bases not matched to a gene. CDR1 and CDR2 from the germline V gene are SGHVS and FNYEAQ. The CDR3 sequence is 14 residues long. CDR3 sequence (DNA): TGTGCCAGCAATGGGACAGAAGGAGTTTATGAGCAGTTCTTC. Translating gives CASNGTEGVYEQFF.

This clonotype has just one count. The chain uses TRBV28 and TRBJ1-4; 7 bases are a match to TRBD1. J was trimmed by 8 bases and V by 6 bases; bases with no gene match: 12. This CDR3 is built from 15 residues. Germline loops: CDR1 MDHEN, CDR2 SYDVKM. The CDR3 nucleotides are TGTGCCAGCAGGCCAGGGACAGTGTTTGGAGAAAAACTGTTTTTT. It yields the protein CASRPGTVFGEKLFF.

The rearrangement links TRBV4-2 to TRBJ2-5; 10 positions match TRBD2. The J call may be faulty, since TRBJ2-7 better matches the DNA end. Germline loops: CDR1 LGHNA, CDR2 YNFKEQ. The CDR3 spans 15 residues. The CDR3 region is CASSSLASGSFEQYF. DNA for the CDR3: TGTGCCAGCAGCTCGCTTGCTAGCGGGAGCTTCGAGCAGTACTTC.

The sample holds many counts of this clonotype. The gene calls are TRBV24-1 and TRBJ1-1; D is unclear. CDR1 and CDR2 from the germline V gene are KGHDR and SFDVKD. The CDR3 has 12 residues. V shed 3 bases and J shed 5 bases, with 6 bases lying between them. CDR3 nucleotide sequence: TGTGCCACCAGTGATGGTAGGACTGAAGCTTTCTTT. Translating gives CATSDGRTEAFF.

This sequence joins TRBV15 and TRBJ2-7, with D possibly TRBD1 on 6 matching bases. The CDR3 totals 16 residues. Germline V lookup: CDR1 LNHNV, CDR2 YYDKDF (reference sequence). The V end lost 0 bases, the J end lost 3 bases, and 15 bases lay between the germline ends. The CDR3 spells CATSRDPGDALYEQYF. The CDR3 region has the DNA TGTGCCACCAGCAGAGATCCAGGGGATGCCCTCTACGAGCAGTACTTC.

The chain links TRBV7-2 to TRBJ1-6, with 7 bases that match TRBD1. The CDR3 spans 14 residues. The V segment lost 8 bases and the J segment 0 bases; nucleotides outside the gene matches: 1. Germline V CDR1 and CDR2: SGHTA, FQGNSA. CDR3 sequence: CASRDSSYNSPLHF. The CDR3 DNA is TGTGCCAGCCGGGACAGCTCCTATAATTCACCCCTCCACTTT.

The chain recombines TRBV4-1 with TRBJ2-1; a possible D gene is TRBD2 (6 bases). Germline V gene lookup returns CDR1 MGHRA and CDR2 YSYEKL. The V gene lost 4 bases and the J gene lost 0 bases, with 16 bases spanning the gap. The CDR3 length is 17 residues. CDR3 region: CASSLEYGTLSYNEQFF. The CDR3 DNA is TGCGCCAGCAGCCTGGAGTACGGGACTCTCTCCTACAATGAGCAGTTCTTC.

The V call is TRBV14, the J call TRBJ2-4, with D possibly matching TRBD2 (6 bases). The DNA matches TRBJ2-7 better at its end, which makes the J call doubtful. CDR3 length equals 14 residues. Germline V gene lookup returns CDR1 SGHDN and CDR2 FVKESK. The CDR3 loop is CASSHAGLWYEQYF. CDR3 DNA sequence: TGTGCCAGCAGCCATGCGGGGTTGTGGTACGAGCAGTACTTC.

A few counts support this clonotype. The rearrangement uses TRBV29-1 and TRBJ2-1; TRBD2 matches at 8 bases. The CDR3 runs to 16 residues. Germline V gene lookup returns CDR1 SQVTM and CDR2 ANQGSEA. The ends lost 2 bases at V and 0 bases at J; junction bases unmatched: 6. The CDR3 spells CSVERLALSSYNEQFF. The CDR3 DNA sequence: TGCAGCGTTGAAAGACTAGCGTTGAGCTCCTACAATGAGCAGTTCTTC.

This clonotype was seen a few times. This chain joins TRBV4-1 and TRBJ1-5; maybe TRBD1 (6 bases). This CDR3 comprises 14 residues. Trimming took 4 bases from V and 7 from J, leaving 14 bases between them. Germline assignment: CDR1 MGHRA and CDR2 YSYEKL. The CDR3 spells CASSPGTLLQPQHF. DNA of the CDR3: TGCGCCAGCAGCCCGGGGACACTCTTGCAGCCCCAGCATTTT.